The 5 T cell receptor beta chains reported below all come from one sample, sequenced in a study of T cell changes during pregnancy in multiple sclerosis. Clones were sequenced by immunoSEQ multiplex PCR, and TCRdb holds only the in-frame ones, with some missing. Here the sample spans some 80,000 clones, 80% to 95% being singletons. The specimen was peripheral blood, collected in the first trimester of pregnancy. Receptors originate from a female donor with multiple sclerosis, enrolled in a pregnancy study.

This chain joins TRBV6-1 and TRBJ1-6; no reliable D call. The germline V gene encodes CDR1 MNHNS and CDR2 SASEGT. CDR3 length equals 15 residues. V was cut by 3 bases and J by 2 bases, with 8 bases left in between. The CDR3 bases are TGTGCCAGCAGTGAGGCTCTTACCTATAATTCACCCCTCCACTTT. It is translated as CASSEALTYNSPLHF.

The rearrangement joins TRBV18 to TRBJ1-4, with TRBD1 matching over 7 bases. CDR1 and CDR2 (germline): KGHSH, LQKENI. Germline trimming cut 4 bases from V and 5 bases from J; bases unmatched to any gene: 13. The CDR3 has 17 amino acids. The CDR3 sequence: CASSLTLWTGGNEKLFF. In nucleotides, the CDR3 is TGTGCCAGCTCACTAACTCTCTGGACAGGAGGAAATGAAAAACTGTTTTTT.

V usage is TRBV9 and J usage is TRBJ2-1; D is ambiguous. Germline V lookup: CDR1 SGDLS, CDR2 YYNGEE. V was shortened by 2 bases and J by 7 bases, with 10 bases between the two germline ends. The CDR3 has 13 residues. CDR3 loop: CASSVLTHNEQFF. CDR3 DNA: TGTGCCAGCAGCGTCCTAACCCATAATGAGCAGTTCTTC.

The CDR3 protein is CASSLKGAANTEAFF. In nucleotides, the CDR3 is TGTGCCAGCAGCTTGAAGGGGGCGGCGAACACTGAAGCTTTCTTT. The chain joins TRBV7-9 to TRBJ1-1; 7 nucleotides match TRBD1. The CDR3 runs to 15 residues. CDR1 and CDR2 (germline): SEHNR, FQNEAQ (reference sequence). The ends lost 3 bases at V and 1 base at J; junction bases unmatched: 5.

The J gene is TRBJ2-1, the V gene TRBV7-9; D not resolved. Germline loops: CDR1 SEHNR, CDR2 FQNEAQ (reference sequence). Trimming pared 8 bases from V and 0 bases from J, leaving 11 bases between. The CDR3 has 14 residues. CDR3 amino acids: CASLMPSSYNEQFF. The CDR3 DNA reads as TGTGCCAGCCTTATGCCTAGCTCCTACAATGAGCAGTTCTTC.